One and the same sample provided the 21 T cell receptor beta chains below, sequenced in a study of cytomegalovirus exposure and HLA in healthy donors. Researchers ran the PCR with 60 Vbeta and 13 Jbeta primers. Assay: immunoSEQ multiplex PCR; the TCRdb copy retains only in-frame clones and omits some. This table has around 150,000 clones, over 70% appearing once. Sequencing input: PBMCs. The receptors were sampled from a middle-aged man in good health and CMV-seropositive.

V is TRBV4-2 and J is TRBJ2-7; tentative D call: TRBD1 (5 bases). From germline, CDR1 is LGHNA and CDR2 YNFKEQ. There are 14 residues in the CDR3. The germline V and J ends were trimmed by 2 bases and 3 bases, with 11 bases remaining between them. CDR3 region: CASSQNRLLYEQYF. The DNA of the CDR3 is TGTGCCAGCAGCCAAAACAGGTTACTCTACGAGCAGTACTTC.

The rearrangement links TRBV18 to TRBJ2-2, with 9 bases matching TRBD1. The CDR3 extends over 16 amino acids. Germline CDR1 is KGHSH and CDR2 is LQKENI. V lost 4 bases and J lost 6; bases outside the gene matches: 9. The CDR3 spells CASSLLGTGMSGELFF. CDR3 sequence (DNA): TGTGCCAGCTCACTTCTGGGGACAGGGATGTCCGGGGAGCTGTTTTTT.

The chain has TRBV27 and TRBJ2-2, with TRBD1 matching over 8 bases. Trimming took 6 bases from V and 6 from J; bases not matched to a gene: 3. Germline assignment: CDR1 MNHEY and CDR2 SMNVEV (reference sequence). CDR3 length equals 13 residues. The CDR3 loop is CASRQQGAGELFF. CDR3 sequence (DNA): TGTGCCAGCAGACAACAGGGGGCCGGGGAGCTGTTTTTT.

The gene calls are TRBV4-3 and TRBJ1-6; 7 nucleotides align to TRBD1. The J segment lost 7 bases and the V segment lost 1 base, leaving 1 base of the junction unmatched. This CDR3 is 14 amino acids long. Germline loops: CDR1 LGHNA, CDR2 YSLEER. The CDR3 DNA reads TGCGCCAGCAGCCAAGCGACAGGGAATTCACCCCTCCACTTT. Protein sequence: CASSQATGNSPLHF.

This chain links TRBV5-1 with TRBJ2-7; 10 bases fit TRBD1. This CDR3 comprises 14 residues. The germline V gene has CDR1 SGHRS and CDR2 YFSETQ. CDR3 nucleotides: TGCAGTTCAATGGGGGGACAGGGGAGTATCCGGCAGTACTTC. This sequence encodes CSSMGGQGSIRQYF.

V is TRBV19 and J is TRBJ1-4; possible D gene TRBD1, 6 bases. V lost 4 bases, J lost 5 bases, and 11 bases lay in between. This CDR3 spans 14 amino acids. CDR1 and CDR2 from the germline V gene are LNHDA and SQIVND (reference sequence). CDR3 coding DNA: TGTGCCAGTAGTAAAGACAGGTGGAATGAAAAACTGTTTTTT. This encodes CASSKDRWNEKLFF.

Only one count was recorded for this clone. The chain recombines TRBV7-6 with TRBJ2-3; the match to TRBD1 covers 11 bases. The germline gives CDR1 SGHVS, CDR2 FNYEAQ. This CDR3 contains 18 residues. V was pared by 5 bases and J by 0 bases, with 10 bases of the junction left unmatched. The CDR3 sequence is CASSLDRGLSTSTDTQYF. The CDR3 DNA is TGTGCCAGCAGCCTGGACAGGGGGCTTTCCACTAGCACAGATACGCAGTATTTT. The full variable domain, its missing parts supplied by reference TRBV7-6 and TRBJ2-3, is GAGVSQSPRYKVTKRGQDVALRCDPISGHVSLYWYRQALGQGPEFLTYFNYEAQQDKSGLPNDRFSAERPEGSISTLTIQRTEQRDSAMYRCASSLDRGLSTSTDTQYFGPGTRLTVL.

There are a few counts of this clone. The CDR3 DNA follows: TGTGCTAGTGGTTTTGAATTGAGGGATGTCGGGGAGCTGTTTTTT. It codes for CASGFELRDVGELFF. The rearrangement uses TRBV12-5 and TRBJ2-2, with D perhaps TRBD2 (5 bases). With 3 bases removed from V and 7 bases from J, the gap between germline ends came to 15 bases. CDR1 and CDR2 from the germline V gene are LGHNT and FRNRAP. The CDR3 has 15 amino acids.

The chain links TRBV30 to TRBJ2-4; D gene ambiguous. The germline V and J ends were trimmed by 2 bases and 0 bases, with 20 bases remaining between them. Germline CDR1 is GTSNPN and CDR2 is SVGIG (reference sequence). The CDR3 is 18 residues long. The CDR3 nucleotides read TGTGCCTGGAGTCCCGCCAGCGAAGTCCAATTAGCCAAAAACATTCAGTACTTC. Encoded protein: CAWSPASEVQLAKNIQYF.

This clone has more than one count but fewer than ten. The V and J genes are TRBV5-1 and TRBJ1-3; 7 nucleotides agree with TRBD1. J gave up 2 bases and V 7 bases, and 3 bases lay outside the gene matches. CDR3 length: 13 amino acids. The V gene's germline CDR1 is SGHRS and CDR2 YFSETQ. In nucleotides, the CDR3 is TGCGCCAGCCACACAGGGGCTGGAAACACCATATATTTT. The encoded protein is CASHTGAGNTIYF.

J is TRBJ2-7 and V is TRBV9; TRBD1 aligns across 10 bases. The V and J ends lost 3 bases and 7 bases, in that order; junction bases with no gene match: 4. Germline V gives CDR1 SGDLS, CDR2 YYNGEE. This CDR3 is 13 amino acids long. In nucleotides, the CDR3 is TGTGCCAGCAGCGCCGGGACAGGGGCTGAGCAGTACTTC. Residues: CASSAGTGAEQYF. The complete variable domain, with remaining parts taken from reference TRBV9 and TRBJ2-7, reads DSGVTQTPKHLITATGQRVTLRCSPRSGDLSVYWYQQSLDQGLQFLIQYYNGEERAKGNILERFSAQQFPDLHSELNLSSLELGDSALYFCASSAGTGAEQYFGPGTRLTVT.

The gene calls are TRBV19 and TRBJ2-7, with D possibly matching TRBD1 (6 bases). The CDR3 extends over 16 amino acids. Trimming removed 4 bases from V and 4 bases from J, with 20 bases in between. Germline CDR1 LNHDA, CDR2 SQIVND (reference sequence). The CDR3 region is CASSTTSGHQVYEQYF. DNA of the CDR3: TGTGCCAGTAGTACAACCTCGGGACACCAAGTGTACGAGCAGTACTTC.

V usage is TRBV6-6 and J usage is TRBJ1-2; the D is unclear. Germline CDR1 reads MNHNY; CDR2 reads SVGAGI (reference sequence). The CDR3 extends over 11 amino acids. V lost 7 bases, J lost 6 bases, and 9 bases lay in between. CDR3 sequence reads: CASTLANGYTF. CDR3 DNA: TGTGCCAGCACTCTGGCCAATGGCTACACCTTC.

The chain is built from TRBV4-3 and TRBJ2-7; the D gene is possibly TRBD2 (5 bases). The germline CDR1 and CDR2 sequences are LGHNA and YSLEER. This CDR3 contains 15 residues. Trimming shortened V by 0 bases and J by 4 bases, and 13 bases separated the two germline ends. CDR3 in amino acids: CASSQEARGFYEQYF. For the CDR3, the DNA is TGCGCCAGCAGCCAAGAGGCCCGGGGTTTTTACGAGCAGTACTTC.

The chain joins TRBV6-6 to TRBJ2-5; 7 positions match TRBD2. Germline values: CDR1 MNHNY, CDR2 SVGAGI (reference sequence). The CDR3 is 16 residues long. Germline trimming cut 0 bases from V and 0 bases from J; bases unmatched to any gene: 4. The CDR3 reads CASSYSGRGHQETQYF. Here the CDR3 DNA reads TGTGCCAGCAGTTACTCGGGGAGGGGACACCAAGAGACCCAGTACTTC.

This sequence joins TRBV2 and TRBJ1-2; tentatively, D is TRBD1 (5 bases). CDR3 size: 13 residues. CDR1 SNHLY and CDR2 FYNNEI come from the germline V gene. Trimming cost V 5 bases and J 2 bases, with 9 bases left between them. The CDR3 reads CASSSPGNYGYTF. The CDR3 bases are TGTGCCAGCAGTAGCCCAGGGAACTATGGCTACACCTTC.

DNA for the CDR3: TGCAGCGTTGACGACACGACGATAGACAATGAGCAGTTCTTC. This encodes CSVDDTTIDNEQFF. The chain couples TRBV29-1 to TRBJ2-1; D unresolved. The V end lost 3 bases, the J end lost 5 bases, and 14 bases lay between the germline ends. CDR1 is SQVTM, CDR2 ANQGSEA, per germline. The CDR3 totals 14 residues.

The chain combines TRBV11-2 with TRBJ2-3; 11 bases are shared with TRBD2. The CDR3 extends over 17 amino acids. Germline V lookup: CDR1 SGHAT, CDR2 FQNNGV. The ends lost 1 base at V and 2 bases at J; junction bases unmatched: 5. The CDR3 bases are TGTGCCAGCAGCTTAGGAGGTAGCGGGAGGGCCACAGATACGCAGTATTTT. This translates into CASSLGGSGRATDTQYF.

This clone occurred a few times. J is TRBJ1-3 and V is TRBV10-3; 7 bases fit TRBD1. The CDR3 extends over 15 amino acids. Germline loops: CDR1 ENHRY, CDR2 SYGVKD. V was clipped by 6 bases and J by 0 bases; unmatched bases: 5. CDR3 DNA sequence: TGTGCCATCAGCATGGGACAGCGCTCTGGAAACACCATATATTTT. This encodes CAISMGQRSGNTIYF.

The CDR3 DNA follows: TGTGCCAGCAGTCCACAGGGACAGGGGGCTAAACAGCCCCAGCATTTT. Residues: CASSPQGQGAKQPQHF. J is TRBJ1-5 and V is TRBV5-8, with TRBD1 matching 12 bases. Germline CDR1 reads SGHTS; CDR2 reads YDEGEE. This CDR3 has 16 amino acids. With V trimmed by 5 bases and J by 7 bases, 10 bases remained unmatched. Combining the CDR3 with reference TRBV5-8 and TRBJ1-5 gives the whole variable domain EAGVTQSPTHLIKTRGQQATLRCSPISGHTSVYWYQQALGLGLQFLLWYDEGEERNRGNFPPRFSGRQFPNYSSELNVNALELEDSALYLCASSPQGQGAKQPQHFGDGTRLSIL.

The chain recombines TRBV7-2 with TRBJ2-3; 11 nucleotides line up with TRBD1. Per germline, CDR1 SGHTA and CDR2 FQGNSA. V shed 5 bases and J 5 bases; nucleotides not matched to a gene: 6. The CDR3 has 15 amino acids. This CDR3 reads CASSIRTGGRDTQYF. As DNA, the CDR3 is TGTGCCAGCAGCATCAGGACAGGGGGCAGAGATACGCAGTATTTT.